The 13 T cell receptor beta chains below come from one sample, sequenced in a study of blood T cell repertoires in COVID-19. TCRdb's copy holds only in-frame clones and misses some; the assay was immunoSEQ multiplex PCR. The sample records roughly 320,000 clones, just under 90% being singletons. The specimen sequenced was peripheral blood. The receptors originated from a woman aged 45-60 years with COVID-19, enrolled during active disease.

The sample holds one count of this clone. This chain connects TRBV6-5 to TRBJ2-7, with 10 bases identical to TRBD2. This CDR3 has 15 amino acids. Trimming removed 6 bases from V and 3 bases from J; junction bases left unmatched: 8. Germline assignment: CDR1 MNHEY and CDR2 SVGAGI. The CDR3, as DNA: TGTGCCAGCAGCCCAACTCCTAGCGGGGGCTACGAGCAGTACTTC. This encodes CASSPTPSGGYEQYF.

The sample holds a few counts of this clone. The V and J genes are TRBV10-3 and TRBJ2-7, with 9 bases identical to TRBD1. Germline-derived CDR1 and CDR2 are ENHRY and SYGVKD. The V segment lost 5 bases and the J segment 2 bases; nucleotides outside the gene matches: 7. This CDR3 has 15 residues. The CDR3 nucleotides are TGTGCCATCAGTAAACCCGGGACAGGGACCTACGAGCAGTACTTC. It translates to CAISKPGTGTYEQYF.

V is TRBV7-8 and J is TRBJ2-7, with no clear D. The CDR3 loop spans 15 amino acids. Deletions cut 2 bases from V and 3 bases from J, with 14 bases between. From germline, CDR1 is SGHVS and CDR2 FQNEAQ. CDR3 sequence reads: CASSLSQVAIYEQYF. Here the CDR3 DNA reads TGTGCCAGCAGCTTATCCCAGGTCGCCATCTACGAGCAGTACTTC.

The CDR3 bases are TGTGCCAGCAGTTTCCTAGGGGGCCAGCCCCAGCATTTT. Protein product: CASSFLGGQPQHF. The chain links TRBV28 to TRBJ1-5; 7 positions match TRBD1. The V gene end was trimmed by 3 bases and the J gene end by 7 bases; junction bases not matched to a gene: 3. CDR1 and CDR2 from the germline V gene are MDHEN and SYDVKM. The CDR3 loop spans 13 amino acids.

CDR3 residues: CASSPPTDTQYF. The CDR3 DNA reads TGCGCCAGCAGCCCTCCCACAGATACGCAGTATTTT. The V call is TRBV5-1, the J call TRBJ2-3; D gene unclear. Germline V gene lookup returns CDR1 SGHRS and CDR2 YFSETQ. CDR3 length equals 12 residues. Between the trimmed V and J ends, which lost 4 bases and 2 bases, there was a span of 5 bases. Variable domain in full (rest from reference TRBV5-1 and TRBJ2-3): KAGVTQTPRYLIKTRGQQVTLSCSPISGHRSVSWYQQTPGQGLQFLFEYFSETQRNKGNFPGRFSGRQFSNSRSEMNVSTLELGDSALYLCASSPPTDTQYFGPGTRLTVL.

This clone was counted only a few times. The genes are TRBV19 and TRBJ1-5, with D unclear. This CDR3 is built from 15 residues. Looked up from germline, CDR1 is LNHDA and CDR2 is SQIVND (reference sequence). Between the trimmed V and J ends, which lost 10 bases and 1 base, there was a span of 17 bases. The CDR3 bases are TGTGCCACCAAGGTGGACTACCGAAGCAATCAGCCCCAGCATTTT. Its translation: CATKVDYRSNQPQHF.

Here the CDR3 DNA reads TGCGCCAGCTCCCGGGGGACCATATACGAGCAGTACTTC. Amino acids: CASSRGTIYEQYF. The V gene is TRBV5-1, the J gene TRBJ2-7, with D tentatively TRBD2 (6 bases). The ends were cut back, 7 bases at V and 4 bases at J, with 15 bases in the middle. Germline V gene sequence: CDR1 SGHRS, CDR2 YFSETQ. The CDR3 runs 13 residues.

The V gene is TRBV2, the J gene TRBJ2-1; 12 nucleotides match TRBD2. Germline values: CDR1 SNHLY, CDR2 FYNNEI. Losses at the gene ends were 7 bases for V and 7 bases for J; bases not matched to a gene: 11. The CDR3 spans 16 residues. The CDR3 DNA sequence: TGTGCCAGCATCTTTCGACTAGCGGGAGTTGGAAATGAGCAGTTCTTC. As protein: CASIFRLAGVGNEQFF.

The chain joins TRBV30 to TRBJ2-2, with unresolved D. There are 12 residues in the CDR3. Deletions cut 1 base from V and 6 bases from J, with 6 bases between. Germline V gene lookup returns CDR1 GTSNPN and CDR2 SVGIG (reference sequence). The CDR3, as DNA: TGTGCCTGGAGTGCCCAGTCCGGGGAGCTGTTTTTT. This sequence encodes CAWSAQSGELFF.

This sequence joins TRBV29-1 and TRBJ2-2, with D unclear. This CDR3 spans 15 amino acids. From germline, CDR1 is SQVTM and CDR2 ANQGSEA. V was shortened by 1 base and J by 0 bases, with 9 bases between the two germline ends. CDR3 loop: CSVEGQATNTGELFF. The CDR3, as DNA: TGCAGCGTTGAAGGGCAGGCAACGAACACCGGGGAGCTGTTTTTT.

The rearrangement links TRBV3-1 (or the pseudogene TRBV3-2) to TRBJ2-7; 9 nucleotides align to TRBD2. This CDR3 spans 13 amino acids. V was pared by 2 bases and J by 7 bases, with 3 bases of the junction left unmatched. Germline assignment: CDR1 LGHDT and CDR2 YNNKEL (reference sequence). In nucleotides, the CDR3 is TGTGCCAGCAGCCAATTAGCGGGGGATGAGCAGTACTTC. Encoded protein: CASSQLAGDEQYF.

The V call is TRBV18, the J call TRBJ2-3; no clear D gene. Germline values: CDR1 KGHSH, CDR2 LQKENI. Trimming cost V 2 bases and J 6 bases, with 3 bases left between them. The CDR3 runs to 11 residues. The CDR3 DNA follows: TGTGCCAGCTCACCAGCGGATACGCAGTATTTT. Translated: CASSPADTQYF.

The chain joins TRBV3-1 (or the pseudogene TRBV3-2) to TRBJ2-7, with unresolved D. Germline assignment: CDR1 LGHDT and CDR2 YNNKEL (reference sequence). V gave up 0 bases and J gave up 1 base, with 10 bases separating them. This CDR3 spans 15 amino acids. CDR3 sequence (DNA): TGTGCCAGCAGCCAAGATCTCCGTCCTTCCTACGAGCAGTACTTC. This encodes CASSQDLRPSYEQYF.